Shown below are 21 T cell receptor beta chains from a single sample sequenced in a study of blood T cell repertoires in COVID-19. Some clones are missing from TCRdb's copy, which holds only in-frame ones; the method was immunoSEQ multiplex PCR. The sample lists fewer than 110,000 clones; more than 70% were seen once. The sequencing sample was made of peripheral blood. Receptor source: a woman in her 30s with acute or convalescent COVID-19.

This clone was seen a few times. The chain couples TRBV6-5 to TRBJ2-7; 8 nucleotides align to TRBD1. This CDR3 region has 14 residues. Germline CDR1 reads MNHEY; CDR2 reads SVGAGI. After removal of 6 bases from V and 2 bases from J, the junction contained 6 bases not matched to a gene. For the CDR3, the DNA is TGTGCCAGCAGCTCCCGGGACAGGACCTACGAGCAGTACTTC. Amino acid sequence: CASSSRDRTYEQYF.

The chain is built from TRBV6-1 and TRBJ1-3; tentative D call: TRBD1 (6 bases). V was pared by 3 bases and J by 7 bases, with 13 bases between. Germline V CDR1 and CDR2: MNHNS, SASEGT. CDR3 length: 14 amino acids. DNA for the CDR3: TGTGCCAGCAGTGACCACAGGGTACGGAACACCATATATTTT. It specifies CASSDHRVRNTIYF.

This sequence joins TRBV28 and TRBJ1-1; D remains unclear. This CDR3 is built from 11 residues. CDR1 is MDHEN, CDR2 SYDVKM, per germline. V was shortened by 7 bases and J by 8 bases, with 11 bases between the two germline ends. As DNA, the CDR3 is TGTGCCAGCAATCTCCGGAGGGAAGCTTTCTTT. It encodes CASNLRREAFF.

The J gene is TRBJ2-2, the V gene TRBV4-1; 7 positions agree with TRBD1. The ends lost 11 bases at V and 4 bases at J; junction bases unmatched: 13. Germline CDR1 and CDR2: MGHRA and YSYEKL. The CDR3 runs 15 residues. CDR3 in DNA: TGCGCCGGTAGTTTCGGACAGGTGGGCACCGGGGAGCTGTTTTTT. Residues: CAGSFGQVGTGELFF.

This clone was seen just once. This sequence joins TRBV5-1 and TRBJ1-1, with 7 nucleotides matching TRBD1. The CDR3 extends over 17 amino acids. J lost 0 bases, V lost 4 bases, and 12 bases had no gene match. Germline CDR1 SGHRS, CDR2 YFSETQ. The CDR3 coding sequence is TGCGCCAGCAGCCCCCGGACAGGTCTAGCGATGAACACTGAAGCTTTCTTT. This translates into CASSPRTGLAMNTEAFF.

This chain joins TRBV19 and TRBJ1-2, with 8 positions matching TRBD1. The CDR3 spans 15 residues. CDR1 is LNHDA, CDR2 SQIVND, per germline (reference sequence). Trimming removed 3 bases from V and 5 bases from J; junction bases left unmatched: 8. The CDR3 DNA is TGTGCCAGTAGTATGGGACAGGCGAGCCTATATGGCTACACCTTC. It is translated as CASSMGQASLYGYTF.

V gene TRBV7-8 combines with J gene TRBJ1-5; the D is unclear. CDR1 and CDR2 from the germline V gene are SGHVS and FQNEAQ. V was shortened by 3 bases and J by 4 bases, with 7 bases between the two germline ends. CDR3 size: 13 residues. The CDR3 DNA reads as TGTGCCAGCAGCTTTAACGAGAATCAGCCCCAGCATTTT. Residues: CASSFNENQPQHF.

The chain carries TRBV7-8 and TRBJ1-3, with D possibly TRBD1 on 6 matching bases. V shed 2 bases and J shed 0 bases, with 8 bases lying between them. Germline V gene lookup returns CDR1 SGHVS and CDR2 FQNEAQ. CDR3 length equals 15 residues. CDR3: CASSLSGASGNTIYF. CDR3 nucleotides: TGTGCCAGCAGCTTATCAGGGGCCTCTGGAAACACCATATATTTT.

The chain is built from TRBV19 and TRBJ1-2; TRBD1 matches at 7 bases. V shed 5 bases, J shed 3 bases, and the junction held 9 bases outside the gene matches. The CDR3 has 15 residues. The V gene's germline CDR1 is LNHDA and CDR2 SQIVND (reference sequence). CDR3 nucleotides: TGTGCCAGTAGTCCCGGAACAGGGGCTCACTATGGCTACACCTTC. It is translated as CASSPGTGAHYGYTF.

The genes are TRBV28 and TRBJ2-1; 9 bases align to TRBD1. The CDR3 covers 18 residues. J gave up 7 bases and V 3 bases, and 16 bases lay outside the gene matches. In germline, CDR1 is MDHEN, CDR2 SYDVKM. CDR3 sequence: CASSFLTSRDRDWNEQFF. The CDR3 region has the DNA TGTGCCAGCAGTTTCCTCACGTCCCGGGACAGGGATTGGAATGAGCAGTTCTTC.

This clone was picked up one time. The chain links TRBV19 to TRBJ1-2; the D gene is possibly TRBD1 (5 bases). Germline V gene data show CDR1 as LNHDA and CDR2 as SQIVND (reference sequence). Trimming cost V 6 bases and J 7 bases, with 18 bases left between them. This CDR3 is 14 amino acids long. CDR3 residues: CASRSGGSVSGYTF. As DNA, the CDR3 is TGTGCCAGTAGAAGTGGGGGGTCAGTCTCTGGCTACACCTTC.

The CDR3 loop reads CASMSAPSYGYTF. CDR3 in DNA: TGTGCCTCCATGAGTGCCCCATCCTATGGCTACACCTTC. The chain joins TRBV27 to TRBJ1-2, with unresolved D. The CDR3 runs 13 residues. The germline V gene has CDR1 MNHEY and CDR2 SMNVEV (reference sequence). The V end lost 11 bases, the J end lost 4 bases, and 17 bases lay between the germline ends.

This chain joins TRBV7-9 and TRBJ1-3, with D possibly TRBD1 on 5 matching bases. Germline values: CDR1 SEHNR, CDR2 FQNEAQ (reference sequence). Trimming shortened V by 5 bases and J by 5 bases, and 16 bases separated the two germline ends. The CDR3 extends over 15 amino acids. For the CDR3, the DNA is TGTGCCAGCAGCCATCTGGTAGGGGCACGAAACACCATATATTTT. It codes for CASSHLVGARNTIYF.

The chain recombines TRBV9 with TRBJ1-1; tentatively, D is TRBD1 (6 bases). With 2 bases removed from V and 1 base from J, the gap between germline ends came to 9 bases. The CDR3 is 14 amino acids. CDR1 and CDR2 (germline): SGDLS, YYNGEE. The CDR3, as DNA: TGTGCCAGCAGCGTGGACAGTGCGAACACTGAAGCTTTCTTT. Protein product: CASSVDSANTEAFF.

This clone was picked up one time. The chain joins TRBV9 to TRBJ2-2; the D is unclear. V lost 0 bases and J lost 8, with 8 bases in between. Looked up from germline, CDR1 is SGDLS and CDR2 is YYNGEE. There are 13 residues in the CDR3. In DNA, the CDR3 is TGTGCCAGCAGCGTAGGTGGCTGGGGGGAGCTGTTTTTT. Its translation: CASSVGGWGELFF.

This chain links TRBV27 with TRBJ1-2, with TRBD1 as a possible D gene (6 bases). V lost 4 bases to trimming and J lost 3 bases, with 15 bases between them. The germline gives CDR1 MNHEY, CDR2 SMNVEV (reference sequence). This CDR3 is 15 amino acids long. CDR3 nucleotide sequence: TGTGCCAGCAGTTCCGCGGACAGTAGACACTATGGCTACACCTTC. Its translation: CASSSADSRHYGYTF.

A remark on this clone: An end of the junction differs from the germline gene, which may be a read error. CDR3 nucleotides: TGTGCCAGTAGTACCGGGACAGGGACTAGTGAAAAACTGTTTTTT. Translated: CASSTGTGTSEKLFF. V usage is TRBV19 and J usage is TRBJ1-4; 9 positions match TRBD1. From germline, CDR1 is LNHDA and CDR2 SQIVND (reference sequence). This CDR3 spans 15 amino acids.

In nucleotides, the CDR3 is TGTGCCATCAGTGGTCGCAGTGCAAGTGGCTACACCTTC. Translated, it gives CAISGRSASGYTF. The chain is built from TRBV10-3 and TRBJ1-2; D is unclear. CDR1 ENHRY and CDR2 SYGVKD come from the germline V gene. The CDR3 is made up of 13 amino acids. V was trimmed by 4 bases and J by 7 bases, leaving 13 bases between them.

The chain has TRBV12-5 and TRBJ2-7; the D is unclear. This CDR3 spans 16 amino acids. From germline, CDR1 is LGHNT and CDR2 FRNRAP. The germline V and J ends were trimmed by 3 bases and 5 bases, with 20 bases remaining between them. CDR3 protein: CASGLSGFSSPHEQYF. The CDR3 nucleotides are TGTGCTAGTGGTTTATCCGGGTTCAGTTCCCCCCACGAGCAGTACTTC.

The chain recombines TRBV2 with TRBJ1-2, with 7 nucleotides matching TRBD1. Germline assignment: CDR1 SNHLY and CDR2 FYNNEI. Trimming at V came to 2 bases and at J to 6 bases, leaving 12 bases not matched to a gene. The CDR3 loop spans 16 amino acids. CDR3 nucleotide sequence: TGTGCCAGCAGTGAAAGCGGGGGACGACAGGGTGATGGCTACACCTTC. Translation gives CASSESGGRQGDGYTF.

The chain is built from TRBV7-6 and TRBJ2-2; D is unclear. From germline, CDR1 is SGHVS and CDR2 FNYEAQ. With 0 bases removed from V and 6 bases from J, the gap between germline ends came to 8 bases. The CDR3 consists of 14 residues. CDR3 coding DNA: TGTGCCAGCAGCTTAGCCGTAGCTTCCGGGGAGCTGTTTTTT. Translation gives CASSLAVASGELFF.